A selection of T cell receptor beta chains follows, all from one sample in a study of cytomegalovirus exposure and HLA in healthy donors. Produced via immunoSEQ multiplex PCR; TCRdb's table is partial and in-frame only. The sample lists approximately 100,000 clones; about 93% were seen once. The sample consisted of PBMCs. The origin of the receptors is a woman in her twenties or thirties in good health and CMV-seropositive. The CDR3 runs from the conserved cysteine through the conserved F or W.

j_call: TRBJ2-2; v_call: TRBV10-3; cdr3_aa: CAISESRLLAGDPGELFF
j_call: TRBJ2-1; v_call: TRBV7-6; cdr3_aa: CASSSPRDRGSEQFF
j_call: TRBJ1-2; v_call: TRBV6-6; cdr3_aa: CASSQMDSSQRYTF
j_call: TRBJ2-3; v_call: TRBV27; cdr3_aa: CASSFGLAGVSDTQYF
j_call: TRBJ2-3; v_call: TRBV10-3; cdr3_aa: CAISTSGGATDTQYF
j_call: TRBJ1-5; v_call: TRBV6-5; cdr3_aa: CASRVDRGSYQPQHF
j_call: TRBJ2-7; v_call: TRBV14; cdr3_aa: CASSQWGRAWGEQYF
j_call: TRBJ2-3; v_call: TRBV7-3; cdr3_aa: CASSPSTGTSGTSSTDTQYF
j_call: TRBJ2-2; v_call: TRBV18; cdr3_aa: CAAGVNTGELFF
j_call: TRBJ2-7; v_call: TRBV10-3; cdr3_aa: CAISVTAGDLYF
j_call: TRBJ2-3; v_call: TRBV18; cdr3_aa: CASSAGAPGLAGTDTQYF
j_call: TRBJ2-4; v_call: TRBV27; cdr3_aa: CVSSLTVAKNIQYF
j_call: TRBJ2-5; v_call: TRBV2; cdr3_aa: CASSDLQLSNQETQYF
j_call: TRBJ1-1; v_call: TRBV9; cdr3_aa: CASSVGDSVNTEAFF
j_call: TRBJ2-3; v_call: TRBV7-2; cdr3_aa: CASSPVDTQYF
j_call: TRBJ1-2; v_call: TRBV6-1; cdr3_aa: CASKGQGQGYGYTF
j_call: TRBJ2-7; v_call: TRBV28; cdr3_aa: CASSGGRTGGYEQYF
j_call: TRBJ1-1; v_call: TRBV9; cdr3_aa: CASSVTSLGGTEAFF